The 25 T cell receptor beta chains listed next were all sequenced from one sample in a study of blood T cell repertoires in COVID-19. Sequenced by immunoSEQ multiplex PCR; TCRdb stores in-frame clones only, minus some. The sample has about 140,000 clones, approximately 78% seen once. The sequenced sample was peripheral blood. These receptors were collected from an elderly woman with acute or convalescent COVID-19.

The chain has TRBV11-2 and TRBJ2-2; TRBD2 aligns across 7 bases. J lost 7 bases, V lost 1 base, and 3 bases had no gene match. The CDR3 sequence is 14 residues long. CDR1 and CDR2 (germline): SGHAT, FQNNGV. The CDR3 sequence is CASSLGEGSGELFF. In DNA form, the CDR3 reads TGTGCCAGCAGCTTAGGGGAGGGCAGCGGGGAGCTGTTTTTT.

This rearrangement joins TRBV4-1 to TRBJ2-5; 7 bases align to TRBD2. This CDR3 has 16 residues. CDR1 and CDR2 from the germline V gene are MGHRA and YSYEKL. V lost 2 bases, J lost 5 bases, and 11 bases stayed unmatched. DNA for the CDR3: TGCGCCAGCAGCCAAATGGGGGGGTCTCGGGTGGAGACCCAGTACTTC. This translates into CASSQMGGSRVETQYF.

This clone came up a few times. The chain recombines TRBV23-1 with TRBJ1-4, with D tentatively TRBD1 (5 bases). TRBV23-1 is classed as an ORF, of uncertain function. Trimming stripped 7 bases from V and 5 bases from J, with 17 bases between. The CDR3 has 15 residues. In nucleotides, the CDR3 is TGCGCCAGCACTCCCTCTCAGGGCCCAAATGAAAAACTGTTTTTT. It is translated as CASTPSQGPNEKLFF.

About this clone itself: Germline and junction disagree at one end, which may indicate a read error. V is TRBV27 and J is TRBJ2-3; the D is unclear. CDR1 is MNHEY, CDR2 SMNVEV, per germline (reference sequence). CDR3 length equals 14 residues. The CDR3 sequence is CASSLPGVVDMQYF. The DNA for the CDR3 is TGTGCCAGCAGTTTACCGGGTGTCGTAGATATGCAGTATTTT.

The count of this clone is one. The chain is built from TRBV7-2 and TRBJ1-2, with a weak D call TRBD1 (5 bases). The CDR3 covers 16 residues. CDR1 and CDR2 from the germline V gene are SGHTA and FQGNSA. The V and J ends lost 4 bases and 4 bases respectively, with 19 bases between them. In nucleotides, the CDR3 is TGTGCCAGCAGCTCTGACTCGAGCGACAGCGCCTATGGCTACACCTTC. Amino acid sequence: CASSSDSSDSAYGYTF.

The chain is built from TRBV27 and TRBJ2-7; D is perhaps TRBD2 (5 bases). V lost 5 bases, J lost 4 bases, and 12 bases lay in between. CDR1 and CDR2 (germline): MNHEY, SMNVEV (reference sequence). This CDR3 has 13 amino acids. This chain's CDR3 is CASSTNTGYEQYF. The CDR3 DNA follows: TGTGCCAGCAGTACAAACACGGGGTACGAGCAGTACTTC.

The rearrangement links TRBV7-3 to TRBJ1-1; D perhaps matches TRBD1 (5 bases). The V end lost 3 bases, the J end lost 4 bases, and 9 bases lay between the germline ends. This CDR3 spans 13 amino acids. The germline V gene has CDR1 SGHTA and CDR2 FQGTGA. The CDR3 sequence: CASSLGLRTEAFF. The CDR3 DNA follows: TGTGCCAGCAGCTTGGGGCTGCGCACTGAAGCTTTCTTT. The variable domain in full, completed from reference TRBV7-3 and TRBJ1-1, reads GAGVSQTPSNKVTEKGKYVELRCDPISGHTALYWYRQSLGQGPEFLIYFQGTGAADDSGLPNDRFFAVRPEGSVSTLKIQRTERGDSAVYLCASSLGLRTEAFFGQGTRLTVV.

The J gene is TRBJ2-5, the V gene TRBV29-1; 9 positions match TRBD1. With 6 bases clipped from V and 6 bases from J, the junction kept 5 bases outside the gene matches. The germline V gene has CDR1 SQVTM and CDR2 ANQGSEA. The CDR3 is made up of 12 amino acids. The CDR3 reads CSVRTGVKTQYF. The CDR3 DNA reads TGCAGCGTAAGGACAGGGGTAAAGACCCAGTACTTC.

The chain employs TRBV2 and TRBJ2-7, with a tentative D call TRBD2 (5 bases). In germline, CDR1 is SNHLY, CDR2 FYNNEI. The germline V and J ends were trimmed by 6 bases and 2 bases, with 20 bases remaining between them. The CDR3 is made up of 16 amino acids. CDR3: CASRPPVSDPPYEQYF. CDR3 bases: TGTGCCAGCAGACCCCCCGTTAGCGATCCCCCCTACGAGCAGTACTTC.

In its sample, this clone ranks as medium-sized. This chain links TRBV4-1 with TRBJ1-1; D not certain. Trimming stripped 2 bases from V and 1 base from J, with 14 bases between. Germline assignment: CDR1 MGHRA and CDR2 YSYEKL. The CDR3 is 16 residues long. The CDR3 bases are TGCGCCAGCAGCCAACTTTTCGCCAGGTCGAACACTGAAGCTTTCTTT. This sequence encodes CASSQLFARSNTEAFF.

The chain is built from TRBV28 and TRBJ1-5; D is unresolved. The length of the CDR3 is 13 residues. V shed 4 bases and J shed 4 bases, with 8 bases lying between them. CDR1 is MDHEN and CDR2 is SYDVKM in the germline V gene. As DNA, the CDR3 is TGTGCCAGCAGTTCAGAATTAAATCAGCCCCAGCATTTT. Protein sequence: CASSSELNQPQHF.

The V call is TRBV27, the J call TRBJ2-1, with a weak D call TRBD1 (6 bases). This CDR3 is built from 13 residues. V was shortened by 3 bases and J by 4 bases, with 7 bases between the two germline ends. CDR1 and CDR2 from the germline V gene are MNHEY and SMNVEV (reference sequence). In DNA, the CDR3 is TGTGCCAGCAGTTTGACAGGATACAATGAGCAGTTCTTC. It is translated as CASSLTGYNEQFF.

This clone was counted a single time. The J gene is TRBJ2-1, the V gene TRBV28; 8 bases line up with TRBD2. This CDR3 has 15 amino acids. V lost 5 bases and J lost 14; bases outside the gene matches: 17. The germline V gene has CDR1 MDHEN and CDR2 SYDVKM. The CDR3: CASSPLSGGPGYKFF. The CDR3 coding sequence is TGTGCCAGCAGTCCCCTGTCGGGAGGGCCGGGATACAAGTTCTTC.

Here the CDR3 DNA reads TGTGCCAGCAGCCCCAATACAGGCAGGGTCTACGAGCAGTACTTC. It codes for CASSPNTGRVYEQYF. The gene calls are TRBV7-7 and TRBJ2-7, with D possibly matching TRBD1 (5 bases). The ends were cut back, 5 bases at V and 3 bases at J, with 17 bases in the middle. The CDR3 covers 15 residues. Germline CDR1 reads SSHAT; CDR2 reads FNYEAQ (reference sequence).

This sequence joins TRBV20-1 and TRBJ1-2; D ambiguous. The CDR3 totals 11 residues. Germline V CDR1 and CDR2: DFQATT, SNEGSKA (reference sequence). CDR3 protein: CSTTPNYGYTF. The CDR3 DNA reads TGCAGCACGACTCCTAACTATGGCTACACCTTC.

The V and J genes are TRBV3-1 (or the pseudogene TRBV3-2) and TRBJ1-6; 12 positions match TRBD1. This CDR3 is built from 15 residues. Germline values: CDR1 LGHDT, CDR2 YNNKEL (reference sequence). Trimming removed 5 bases from V and 8 bases from J; junction bases left unmatched: 4. In DNA, the CDR3 is TGTGCCAGCAGCGTGGGACAGGGGGCATATTCACCCCTCCACTTT. Amino acids: CASSVGQGAYSPLHF.

V usage is TRBV24-1 and J usage is TRBJ2-7, with a tentative D call TRBD2 (7 bases). The CDR3 is 15 residues long. Germline values: CDR1 KGHDR, CDR2 SFDVKD. The V end was cut by 2 bases, the J end by 2 bases, with 12 bases between. The CDR3 DNA reads TGTGCCACCAGTGATTCATGGGGGGGCGCCTACGAGCAGTACTTC. Encoded protein: CATSDSWGGAYEQYF.

The chain couples TRBV7-8 to TRBJ2-7, with D maybe TRBD2 (6 bases). CDR1 is SGHVS and CDR2 is FQNEAQ in the germline V gene. The CDR3 has 14 amino acids. The CDR3 loop is CACGPRGKIYEQYF. For the CDR3, the DNA is TGTGCATGTGGACCGCGGGGCAAAATCTACGAGCAGTACTTC.

The genes are TRBV11-2 and TRBJ2-5; D perhaps matches TRBD1 (5 bases). The CDR3 is made up of 18 amino acids. Germline V gene lookup returns CDR1 SGHAT and CDR2 FQNNGV. V was trimmed by 5 bases and J by 1 base, leaving 23 bases between them. The DNA of the CDR3 is TGTGCCAGCAGCCTGGGCTGGGGAAATCAGGGTTCCCAAGAGACCCAGTACTTC. It encodes CASSLGWGNQGSQETQYF. The whole variable domain, filled in from reference TRBV11-2 and TRBJ2-5, reads EAGVAQSPRYKIIEKRQSVAFWCNPISGHATLYWYQQILGQGPKLLIQFQNNGVVDDSQLPKDRFSAERLKGVDSTLKIQPAKLEDSAVYLCASSLGWGNQGSQETQYFGPGTRLLVL.

This clone has just one count. This chain joins TRBV5-8 and TRBJ2-7, with D tentatively TRBD2 (5 bases). This CDR3 has 13 residues. V dropped 4 bases and J dropped 1 base, with 9 bases sitting between them. Germline CDR1 reads SGHTS; CDR2 reads YDEGEE. The DNA of the CDR3 is TGTGCCAGCAGCCGGGGTATTTCCTACGAGCAGTACTTC. Translated: CASSRGISYEQYF.

The V gene is TRBV28, the J gene TRBJ2-5, with 7 positions matching TRBD2. This CDR3 has 13 residues. Germline CDR1 MDHEN, CDR2 SYDVKM. Trimming at V came to 4 bases and at J to 6 bases, leaving 5 bases not matched to a gene. The CDR3 bases are TGTGCCAGCAGTTCCGGGGGGAGGAAGACCCAGTACTTC. Translated, it gives CASSSGGRKTQYF.

The genes are TRBV27 and TRBJ2-7, with 9 bases lining up with TRBD2. Germline-derived CDR1 and CDR2 are MNHEY and SMNVEV (reference sequence). With V trimmed by 5 bases and J by 6 bases, 11 bases remained unmatched. The CDR3 spans 15 residues. CDR3 amino acids: CASSTLAGSRGEQYF. The CDR3 region has the DNA TGTGCCAGCAGTACCCTAGCGGGATCGAGGGGCGAGCAGTACTTC.

This sequence joins TRBV3-1 (or the pseudogene TRBV3-2) and TRBJ2-2; D is perhaps TRBD2 (6 bases). This CDR3 has 14 residues. Germline CDR1 LGHDT, CDR2 YNNKEL (reference sequence). V lost 1 base to trimming and J lost 4 bases, with 7 bases between them. DNA of the CDR3: TGTGCCAGCAGCCAAGGGGACTTCACCGGGGAGCTGTTTTTT. It translates to CASSQGDFTGELFF.

This sequence joins TRBV7-9 and TRBJ2-7, with 12 bases that match TRBD1. V was clipped by 8 bases and J by 3 bases; unmatched bases: 5. The germline V gene has CDR1 SEHNR and CDR2 FQNEAQ (reference sequence). The length of the CDR3 is 14 residues. The CDR3 spells CASQGTGGFYEQYF. CDR3 DNA sequence: TGTGCCAGCCAGGGGACAGGGGGCTTCTACGAGCAGTACTTC.

This clone was detected once. The chain links TRBV27 to TRBJ2-2; TRBD1 might be the D (5 bases). The CDR3 is 14 amino acids. Between the trimmed V and J ends, which lost 8 bases and 3 bases, there was a span of 13 bases. Per the germline V gene, CDR1 is MNHEY and CDR2 is SMNVEV (reference sequence). The CDR3 loop is CASSPAGYTGELFF. CDR3 DNA: TGTGCCAGCTCCCCCGCAGGGTACACCGGGGAGCTGTTTTTT.